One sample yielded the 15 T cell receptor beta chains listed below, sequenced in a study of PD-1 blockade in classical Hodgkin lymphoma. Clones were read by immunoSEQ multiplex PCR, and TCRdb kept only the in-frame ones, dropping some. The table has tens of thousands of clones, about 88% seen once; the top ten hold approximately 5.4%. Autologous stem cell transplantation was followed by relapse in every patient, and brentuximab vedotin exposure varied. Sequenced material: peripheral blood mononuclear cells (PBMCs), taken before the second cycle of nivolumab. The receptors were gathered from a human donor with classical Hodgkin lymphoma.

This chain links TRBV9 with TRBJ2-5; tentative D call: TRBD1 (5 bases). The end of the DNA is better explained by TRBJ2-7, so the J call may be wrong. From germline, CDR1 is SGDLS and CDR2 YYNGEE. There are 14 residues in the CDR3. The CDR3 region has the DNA TGTGCCAGCAGCGGGAAAGACAGCCCCTACGAGCAGTACTTC. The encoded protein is CASSGKDSPYEQYF.

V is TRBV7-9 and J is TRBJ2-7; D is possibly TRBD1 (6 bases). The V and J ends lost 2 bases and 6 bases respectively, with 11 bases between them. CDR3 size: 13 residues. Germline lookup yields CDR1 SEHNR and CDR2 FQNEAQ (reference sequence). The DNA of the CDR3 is TGTGCCAGCAGCTTACTACAGGGATCCGAGCAGTACTTC. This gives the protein CASSLLQGSEQYF.

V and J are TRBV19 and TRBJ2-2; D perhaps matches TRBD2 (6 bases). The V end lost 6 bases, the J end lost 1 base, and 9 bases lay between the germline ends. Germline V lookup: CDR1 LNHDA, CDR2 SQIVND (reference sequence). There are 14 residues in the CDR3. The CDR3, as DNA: TGTGCCAGTAGCGTAGCGGAGAACACCGGGGAGCTGTTTTTT. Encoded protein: CASSVAENTGELFF.

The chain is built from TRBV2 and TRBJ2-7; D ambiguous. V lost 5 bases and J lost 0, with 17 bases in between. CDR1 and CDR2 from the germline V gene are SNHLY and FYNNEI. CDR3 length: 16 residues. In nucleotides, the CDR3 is TGTGCCAGCAGTACGAGTCGTTCGCCCCTCTCCTACGAGCAGTACTTC. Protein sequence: CASSTSRSPLSYEQYF.

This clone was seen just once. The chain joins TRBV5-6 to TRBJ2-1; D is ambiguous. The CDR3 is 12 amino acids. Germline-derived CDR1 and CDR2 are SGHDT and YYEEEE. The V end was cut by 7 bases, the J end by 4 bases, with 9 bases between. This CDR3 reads CASSRLYNEQFF. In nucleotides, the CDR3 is TGTGCCAGCTCCCGGCTATACAATGAGCAGTTCTTC.

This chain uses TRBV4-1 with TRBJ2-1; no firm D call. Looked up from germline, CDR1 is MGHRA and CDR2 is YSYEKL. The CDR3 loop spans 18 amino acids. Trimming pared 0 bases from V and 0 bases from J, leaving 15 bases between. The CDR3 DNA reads TGCGCCAGCAGCCAAGATATGACGGAGCTAAGCTCCTACAATGAGCAGTTCTTC. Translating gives CASSQDMTELSSYNEQFF.

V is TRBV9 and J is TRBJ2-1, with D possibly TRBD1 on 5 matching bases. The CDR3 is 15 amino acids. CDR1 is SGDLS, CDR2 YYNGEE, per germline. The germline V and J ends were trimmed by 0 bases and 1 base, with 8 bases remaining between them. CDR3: CASSVGGQSYNEQFF. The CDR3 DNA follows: TGTGCCAGCAGCGTAGGAGGACAATCCTACAATGAGCAGTTCTTC.

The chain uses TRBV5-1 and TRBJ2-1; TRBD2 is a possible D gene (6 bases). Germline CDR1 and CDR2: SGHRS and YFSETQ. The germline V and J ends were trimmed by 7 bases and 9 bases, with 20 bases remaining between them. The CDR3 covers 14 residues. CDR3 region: CASSEGRLGGEQFF. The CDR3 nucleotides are TGCGCCAGCTCGGAGGGGCGGCTGGGGGGTGAGCAGTTCTTC.

The CDR3 region has the DNA TGCGCCAGCAGCTCTACCGGGACAGGGGCCACCGGGGAGCTGTTTTTT. Translation gives CASSSTGTGATGELFF. The chain employs TRBV5-1 and TRBJ2-2, with 10 bases that match TRBD1. The germline V gene has CDR1 SGHRS and CDR2 YFSETQ. The CDR3 runs 16 residues. With 3 bases clipped from V and 4 bases from J, the junction kept 6 bases outside the gene matches.

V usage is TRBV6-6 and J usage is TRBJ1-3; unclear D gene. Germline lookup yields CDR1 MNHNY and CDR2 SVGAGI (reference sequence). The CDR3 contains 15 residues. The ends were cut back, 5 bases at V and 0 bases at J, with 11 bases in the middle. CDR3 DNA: TGTGCCAGCAGTCGCCTGGGGAGCTCTGGAAACACCATATATTTT. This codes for CASSRLGSSGNTIYF.

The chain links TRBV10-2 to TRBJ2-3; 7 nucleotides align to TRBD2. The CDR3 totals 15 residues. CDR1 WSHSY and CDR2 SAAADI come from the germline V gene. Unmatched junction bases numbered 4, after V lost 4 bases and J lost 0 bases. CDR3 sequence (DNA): TGCGCCAGCAGTGCCGCGGGGGAGAGCACAGATACGCAGTATTTT. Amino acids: CASSAAGESTDTQYF.

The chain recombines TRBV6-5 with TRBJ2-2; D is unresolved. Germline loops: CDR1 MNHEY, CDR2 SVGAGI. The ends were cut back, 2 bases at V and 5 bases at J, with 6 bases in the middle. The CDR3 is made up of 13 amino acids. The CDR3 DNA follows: TGTGCCAGCAGTTACGAGGTTACCGGGGAGCTGTTTTTT. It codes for CASSYEVTGELFF.

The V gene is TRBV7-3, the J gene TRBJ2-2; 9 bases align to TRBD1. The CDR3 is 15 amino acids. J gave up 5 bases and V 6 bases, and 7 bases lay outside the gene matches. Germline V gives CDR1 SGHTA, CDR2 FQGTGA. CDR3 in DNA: TGTGCCAGCAGGCAAACAGGGGGCTCTACCGGGGAGCTGTTTTTT. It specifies CASRQTGGSTGELFF.

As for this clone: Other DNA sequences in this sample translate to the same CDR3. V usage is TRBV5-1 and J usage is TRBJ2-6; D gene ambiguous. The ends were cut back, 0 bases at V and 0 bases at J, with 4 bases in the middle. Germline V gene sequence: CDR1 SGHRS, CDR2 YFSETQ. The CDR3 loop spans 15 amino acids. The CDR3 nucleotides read TGCGCCAGCAGCTTGGTGGGCTCTGGGGCCAACGTCCTGACTTTC. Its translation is CASSLVGSGANVLTF. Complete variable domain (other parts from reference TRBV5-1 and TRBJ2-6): KAGVTQTPRYLIKTRGQQVTLSCSPISGHRSVSWYQQTPGQGLQFLFEYFSETQRNKGNFPGRFSGRQFSNSRSEMNVSTLELGDSALYLCASSLVGSGANVLTFGAGSRLTVL.

In DNA, the CDR3 is TGCGCCAGCAGCCCTACGGGAGGGGATGAAAAACTGTTTTTT. This codes for CASSPTGGDEKLFF. V gene TRBV5-1 combines with J gene TRBJ1-4; possible D gene TRBD1, 5 bases. The germline V gene has CDR1 SGHRS and CDR2 YFSETQ. The V gene lost 4 bases and the J gene lost 6 bases, with 13 bases spanning the gap. The CDR3 length is 14 residues.